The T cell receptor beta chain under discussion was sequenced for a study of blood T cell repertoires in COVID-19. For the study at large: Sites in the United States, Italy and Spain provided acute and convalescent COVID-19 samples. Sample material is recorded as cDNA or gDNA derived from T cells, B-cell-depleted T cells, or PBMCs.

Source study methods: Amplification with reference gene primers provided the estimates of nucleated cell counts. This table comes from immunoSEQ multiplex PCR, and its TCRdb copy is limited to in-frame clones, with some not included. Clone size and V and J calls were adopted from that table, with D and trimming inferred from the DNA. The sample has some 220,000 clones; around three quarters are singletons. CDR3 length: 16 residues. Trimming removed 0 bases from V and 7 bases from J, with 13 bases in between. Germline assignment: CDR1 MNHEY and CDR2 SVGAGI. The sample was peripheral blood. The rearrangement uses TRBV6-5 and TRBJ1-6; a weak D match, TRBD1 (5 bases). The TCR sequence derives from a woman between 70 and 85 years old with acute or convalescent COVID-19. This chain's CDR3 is CASSYSGAGWNSPLHF. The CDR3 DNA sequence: TGTGCCAGCAGTTACTCTGGGGCAGGGTGGAATTCACCCCTCCACTTT.